The T cell receptor (beta chain) described here comes from a study of cytomegalovirus exposure and HLA in healthy donors. Study observations and caveats: Presence/absence analyses supposed approximately even sequencing depth among donors.

Regarding this clone: As yet, its antigen is unknown.

CDR1 is SGHTS, CDR2 YDEGEE, per germline. V trimming: 3 bases; J trimming: 5 bases; junction bases outside the gene matches: 12. This CDR3 region has 17 residues. Use of 60 Vbeta and 13 Jbeta primers characterized the PCR. Produced via immunoSEQ multiplex PCR; TCRdb's table is partial and in-frame only. The table lists tens of thousands of clones, more than 70% of them singletons. V and J are TRBV5-8 and TRBJ1-1; TRBD1 matches 11 bases. The origin of this receptor is a man aged 40-50 years in good health and CMV-seronegative. The sample consisted of PBMCs. Written as DNA, the CDR3 is TGTGCCAGCAGCTGGTGGACAGGGGGCGACTCGGGGACTGAAGCTTTCTTT. Its protein is CASSWWTGGDSGTEAFF. Using reference TRBV5-8 and TRBJ1-1 for the parts outside the CDR3, the full variable domain is EAGVTQSPTHLIKTRGQQATLRCSPISGHTSVYWYQQALGLGLQFLLWYDEGEERNRGNFPPRFSGRQFPNYSSELNVNALELEDSALYLCASSWWTGGDSGTEAFFGQGTRLTVV.